Below are 5 T cell receptor beta chains sequenced from a single sample in a study of cytomegalovirus exposure and HLA in healthy donors. The study ran its PCR with 60 Vbeta and 13 Jbeta primers. Assay: immunoSEQ multiplex PCR; the TCRdb copy retains only in-frame clones and omits some. The table shows tens of thousands of clones, with more than 60% occurring only once. Sequencing input: PBMCs. These receptor sequences come from a middle-aged man in good health and CMV-seropositive.

V and J are TRBV10-1 and TRBJ2-3; 7 bases are a match to TRBD1. Trimming at V came to 6 bases and at J to 2 bases, leaving 8 bases not matched to a gene. The CDR3 length is 15 residues. The germline V gene encodes CDR1 WNHNN and CDR2 SYGVQD (reference sequence). CDR3 DNA sequence: TGCGCCAGCAGCCCCGGGACAGAGGACACAGATACGCAGTATTTT. Its translation: CASSPGTEDTDTQYF.

V and J are TRBV7-3 and TRBJ2-7; 8 nucleotides match TRBD1. CDR1 is SGHTA, CDR2 FQGTGA, per germline. V dropped 5 bases and J dropped 2; count of bases not matched to a gene: 5. The CDR3 length is 14 residues. The CDR3 DNA reads as TGTGCCAGCAGCCTCGGACAGGGCGCCTACGAGCAGTACTTC. It codes for CASSLGQGAYEQYF.

This sequence joins TRBV9 and TRBJ1-6, with 7 bases aligning to TRBD1. CDR3 length equals 14 residues. Germline loops: CDR1 SGDLS, CDR2 YYNGEE. The V segment lost 3 bases and the J segment 7 bases; nucleotides outside the gene matches: 4. CDR3 sequence reads: CASSGGGHNSPLHF. CDR3 DNA sequence: TGTGCCAGCAGCGGAGGGGGCCACAATTCACCCCTCCACTTT.

The rearrangement joins TRBV27 to TRBJ2-1; D is possibly TRBD1 (6 bases). The ends were cut back, 3 bases at V and 2 bases at J, with 14 bases in the middle. The CDR3 runs to 16 residues. Germline assignment: CDR1 MNHEY and CDR2 SMNVEV (reference sequence). In nucleotides, the CDR3 is TGTGCCAGCAGTTTGACCGAATGGACAGCCTACAATGAGCAGTTCTTC. This translates into CASSLTEWTAYNEQFF.

CDR3 sequence (DNA): TGTGCCAGCAGCCCCCGGGACTCAGATAAGCCCGGGGAGCTGTTTTTT. Translating gives CASSPRDSDKPGELFF. The chain uses TRBV7-3 and TRBJ2-2; D may be TRBD2 (6 bases). This CDR3 comprises 16 residues. Germline V lookup: CDR1 SGHTA, CDR2 FQGTGA. V gave up 5 bases and J gave up 6 bases, with 19 bases separating them.